These 26 T cell receptor beta chains were sequenced from one sample in a study of human T cells and chemical hapten exposure. Sample time point: pre-sensitization, week 0. This sample's treatment: therapeutic diphenylcyclopropenone sensitization with weekly scalp DPC. TCRdb fed the RACE reads into MiXCR, producing one record per CDR3 protein. The table has some 330,000 distinct CDR3 sequences, about 5% seen once; the top ten hold over 6.5%. This specimen consisted of whole blood, obtained in connection with sensitization to the hapten diphenylcyclopropenone (DPC). These TCRs come from a woman aged 18-30 years with alopecia areata. Some clones in this sample may be carry-over from other donors' samples.

This clonotype was seen a few times. The chain links TRBV20-1 to TRBJ1-4, with TRBD1 as a possible D gene (5 bases). This CDR3 is built from 13 residues. Deletions cut 0 bases from V and 11 bases from J, with 13 bases between. Germline CDR1 and CDR2: DFQATT and SNEGSKA (reference sequence). DNA for the CDR3: TGCAGTGCTAGAGATGATGGGGGGACGAAACTGTTTTTT. This gives the protein CSARDDGGTKLFF.

V usage is TRBV3-1 and J usage is TRBJ2-3; D may be TRBD1 or TRBD2 (5 bases each). From germline, CDR1 is LGHDT and CDR2 YNNKEL (reference sequence). V was shortened by 8 bases and J by 7 bases, with 16 bases between the two germline ends. This CDR3 contains 13 residues. CDR3 coding DNA: TGTGCCAGCGGGCTTGATGGGGGATATACGCAGTATTTT. Its protein is CASGLDGGYTQYF.

The rearrangement joins TRBV12-3 or TRBV12-4 to TRBJ2-2; 8 bases fit TRBD1. The CDR3 extends over 16 amino acids. The J segment lost 4 bases and the V segment lost 3 bases, leaving 7 bases of the junction unmatched. DNA for the CDR3: TGTGCCAGCAGTTTGAGGACAGGGCGTGGCACCGGGGAGCTGTTTTTT. Translating it yields CASSLRTGRGTGELFF.

This clonotype showed up just a few times. Written as DNA, the CDR3 is TGTGCCAGCAGTTCCGACAGGGGCCCAGATACGCAGTATTTT. This encodes CASSSDRGPDTQYF. The chain has TRBV27 and TRBJ2-3; 8 bases fit TRBD1. CDR1 MNHEY and CDR2 SMNVEV come from the germline V gene (reference sequence). The CDR3 sequence is 14 residues long. V lost 4 bases to trimming and J lost 4 bases; unmatched junction nucleotides: 4.

V usage is TRBV18 and J usage is TRBJ2-7, with D possibly TRBD1 on 6 matching bases. In germline, CDR1 is KGHSH, CDR2 LQKENI. The CDR3 loop spans 15 amino acids. V shed 3 bases and J shed 3 bases, with 15 bases lying between them. The CDR3 bases are TGTGCCAGCTCACCCAAACAGGGCGGAGGCTACGAGCAGTACTTC. Residues: CASSPKQGGGYEQYF.

This clonotype was seen repeatedly, ten times or more. This chain links TRBV18 with TRBJ1-5, with D perhaps TRBD1 (5 bases). Germline V gene data show CDR1 as KGHSH and CDR2 as LQKENI. The CDR3 runs 16 residues. Trimming pared 3 bases from V and 0 bases from J, leaving 12 bases between. In DNA, the CDR3 is TGTGCCAGCTCACCTTACGACAGTTATAGCAATCAGCCCCAGCATTTT. This encodes CASSPYDSYSNQPQHF.

This clonotype was seen repeatedly, ten times or more. The chain couples TRBV6-2 or TRBV6-3 to TRBJ1-4, with no clear D. The CDR3 spans 17 residues. Germline CDR1 and CDR2: MNHEY and SVGEGT. The germline V and J ends were trimmed by 0 bases and 0 bases, with 11 bases remaining between them. CDR3 loop: CASSYSITQATNEKLFF. CDR3 bases: TGTGCCAGCAGTTACTCGATCACCCAAGCAACTAATGAAAAACTGTTTTTT.

This clonotype appeared many times. The chain combines TRBV27 with TRBJ2-2; TRBD2 agrees at 12 bases. Germline V gene lookup returns CDR1 MNHEY and CDR2 SMNVEV (reference sequence). The CDR3 has 15 residues. V gave up 6 bases and J gave up 5 bases; unmatched junction bases: 4. The CDR3 region has the DNA TGTGCCAGCAGCCTCCTAGCGGGGGGGACCGGGGAGCTGTTTTTT. Protein: CASSLLAGGTGELFF.

V is TRBV11-3 and J is TRBJ2-5; D perhaps matches TRBD2 (7 bases). The V gene's germline CDR1 is SGHNT and CDR2 YENEEA. This CDR3 region has 19 residues. Trimming cost V 5 bases and J 1 base, with 26 bases left between them. CDR3 residues: CASSLPGQGFASGQETQYF. CDR3 bases: TGTGCCAGCAGCCTCCCTGGGCAGGGGTTTGCTAGCGGCCAAGAGACCCAGTACTTC.

This clonotype was found a few times. The V gene is TRBV7-2, the J gene TRBJ2-3; D may be TRBD1 (5 bases). There are 14 residues in the CDR3. Germline CDR1 is SGHTA and CDR2 is FQGNSA. V was shortened by 3 bases and J by 5 bases, with 12 bases between the two germline ends. The CDR3: CASSFRQSGDTQYF. The CDR3 coding sequence is TGTGCCAGCAGCTTTAGACAGTCAGGAGATACGCAGTATTTT.

This clonotype showed up just a few times. The chain links TRBV4-2 to TRBJ2-1; tentative D call: TRBD2 (5 bases). This CDR3 has 13 residues. Germline V lookup: CDR1 LGHNA, CDR2 YNFKEQ. The V end was cut by 0 bases, the J end by 12 bases, with 12 bases between. The CDR3 bases are TGTGCCAGCAGCCAAGAAATCAAAGGGAGGCAGTTCTTC. It yields the protein CASSQEIKGRQFF.

This clonotype was observed many times. CDR3 coding DNA: TGCAGTGCGTACTCGACCCTCTCCTACAATGAGCAGTTCTTC. Its translation: CSAYSTLSYNEQFF. The chain joins TRBV20-1 to TRBJ2-1; unclear D gene. Trimming pared 6 bases from V and 0 bases from J, leaving 12 bases between. Germline V gene data show CDR1 as DFQATT and CDR2 as SNEGSKA (reference sequence). CDR3 size: 14 residues.

This clonotype was observed at least ten times. The chain joins TRBV5-5 to TRBJ1-1; D is unclear. Germline V lookup: CDR1 SGHKS, CDR2 YYEKEE (reference sequence). This CDR3 region has 16 residues. The V and J ends lost 4 bases and 3 bases respectively, with 19 bases between them. CDR3 sequence reads: CASSVGMVGFDTEAFF. The CDR3 region has the DNA TGTGCCAGCAGCGTGGGAATGGTCGGGTTCGACACTGAAGCTTTCTTT.

This clonotype was observed many times. This rearrangement joins TRBV7-6 to TRBJ2-1; 9 bases are shared with TRBD1. V shed 5 bases, J shed 4 bases, and the junction held 6 bases outside the gene matches. CDR1 is SGHVS, CDR2 FNYEAQ, per germline. The CDR3 sequence is 15 residues long. The CDR3, as DNA: TGTGCCAGCAGCCTGGACAGGGGAGGGTACAATGAGCAGTTCTTC. It translates to CASSLDRGGYNEQFF. Looking up the rest from reference TRBV7-6 and TRBJ2-1 gives the full variable domain: GAGVSQSPRYKVTKRGQDVALRCDPISGHVSLYWYRQALGQGPEFLTYFNYEAQQDKSGLPNDRFSAERPEGSISTLTIQRTEQRDSAMYRCASSLDRGGYNEQFFGPGTRLTVL.

J is TRBJ1-5 and V is TRBV12-3 or TRBV12-4; tentative D call: TRBD1 (5 bases). V was cut by 6 bases and J by 4 bases, with 16 bases left in between. The CDR3 totals 15 residues. CDR3 nucleotide sequence: TGTGCCAGCAGGTCCCCCCGGGGCCCGAATCAGCCCCAGCATTTT. Translating it yields CASRSPRGPNQPQHF.

The genes are TRBV12-3 or TRBV12-4 and TRBJ1-1; D remains unclear. V was trimmed by 0 bases and J by 11 bases, leaving 13 bases between them. This CDR3 has 13 amino acids. The chain's CDR3 is CASSLALNGLAFF. CDR3 in DNA: TGTGCCAGCAGTTTAGCTCTCAATGGGCTTGCTTTCTTT.

The chain uses TRBV5-4 and TRBJ1-1, with unresolved D. The V and J ends lost 4 bases and 4 bases respectively, with 14 bases between them. The CDR3 consists of 14 residues. Germline CDR1 and CDR2: SGHNT and YYREEE (reference sequence). In DNA, the CDR3 is TGTGCCAGCAGCCCCACCGGACCGGGCACTGAAGCTTTCTTT. Translated: CASSPTGPGTEAFF.

The chain recombines TRBV2 with TRBJ2-7; perhaps TRBD2 as D (5 bases). Trimming removed 1 base from V and 6 bases from J, with 16 bases in between. The V gene's germline CDR1 is SNHLY and CDR2 FYNNEI. This CDR3 is built from 15 residues. The CDR3, as DNA: TGTGCCAGCAGTGAAGAGAGTGTCGGAGGACGCGAGCAGTACTTC. Residues: CASSEESVGGREQYF.

This clonotype has only a few counts. The chain combines TRBV7-9 with TRBJ2-3, with 8 bases lining up with TRBD2. The trim removed 1 base at V and 0 bases at J, leaving 3 bases unmatched. Germline-derived CDR1 and CDR2 are SEHNR and FQNEAQ (reference sequence). There are 16 residues in the CDR3. CDR3 residues: CASSLEGGGSTDTQYF. The CDR3 coding sequence is TGTGCCAGCAGCTTAGAGGGCGGGGGGAGCACAGATACGCAGTATTTT.

The V and J genes are TRBV5-4 and TRBJ2-3, with D tentatively TRBD2 (6 bases). The CDR3 runs to 15 residues. Germline CDR1 reads SGHNT; CDR2 reads YYREEE (reference sequence). The V and J ends lost 4 bases and 0 bases respectively, with 12 bases between them. CDR3 protein: CASSKPGLSTDTQYF. The DNA of the CDR3 is TGTGCCAGCAGCAAACCGGGACTCAGCACAGATACGCAGTATTTT. Complete variable domain (other parts from reference TRBV5-4 and TRBJ2-3): ETGVTQSPTHLIKTRGQQVTLRCSSQSGHNTVSWYQQALGQGPQFIFQYYREEENGRGNFPPRFSGLQFPNYSSELNVNALELDDSALYLCASSKPGLSTDTQYFGPGTRLTVL.

There are a few counts of this clonotype. The rearrangement uses TRBV27 and TRBJ1-6, with D possibly matching TRBD1 (5 bases). V was trimmed by 7 bases and J by 10 bases, leaving 11 bases between them. The CDR3 contains 12 residues. Germline V gene sequence: CDR1 MNHEY, CDR2 SMNVEV (reference sequence). The DNA of the CDR3 is TGTGCCAGCACGGGGCCCTTGTCACCCCTCCACTTT. Translation gives CASTGPLSPLHF.

Regarding this clonotype: This may come from a read error, since a much larger clone is one base off. The V and J genes are TRBV5-1 and TRBJ2-3, with D perhaps TRBD1 or TRBD2 (5 bases each). There are 17 residues in the CDR3. The germline V gene encodes CDR1 SGHRS and CDR2 YFSETQ. V lost 3 bases, J lost 5 bases, and 22 bases lay in between. The CDR3 DNA follows: TGCGCCAGCAGCTCCGTTAGAGGGGATGGAGGAAAAGATACGCAGTATTTT. Translation: CASSSVRGDGGKDTQYF.

CDR3 loop: CATSRGATGRGNQPQHF. The CDR3 DNA follows: TGTGCCACCAGCAGAGGAGCGACAGGTCGGGGTAATCAGCCCCAGCATTTT. The J gene is TRBJ1-5, the V gene TRBV15; a possible D gene is TRBD1 (6 bases). V gave up 1 base and J gave up 4 bases, with 17 bases separating them. Germline-derived CDR1 and CDR2 are LNHNV and YYDKDF (reference sequence). This CDR3 region has 17 residues. The variable domain in full, completed from reference TRBV15 and TRBJ1-5, reads DAMVIQNPRYQVTQFGKPVTLSCSQTLNHNVMYWYQQKSSQAPKLLFHYYDKDFNNEADTPDNFQSRRPNTSFCFLDIRSPGLGDTAMYLCATSRGATGRGNQPQHFGDGTRLSIL.

CDR3 amino acids: CASSQEGGSEQYF. CDR3 sequence (DNA): TGTGCCAGCAGCCAAGAAGGGGGCTCCGAGCAGTACTTC. The chain couples TRBV3-1 to TRBJ2-7; 7 nucleotides align to TRBD1. The V and J ends lost 0 bases and 6 bases, in that order; junction bases with no gene match: 2. The V gene's germline CDR1 is LGHDT and CDR2 YNNKEL (reference sequence). The CDR3 has 13 residues.

This clonotype was recorded a few times. The rearrangement joins TRBV18 to TRBJ2-1; possibly TRBD1 for D (6 bases). With 6 bases removed from V and 6 bases from J, the gap between germline ends came to 15 bases. CDR3 length: 14 residues. CDR1 and CDR2 (germline): KGHSH, LQKENI. For the CDR3, the DNA is TGTGCCAGCTCCCCGCTGGGGGCGTCCAATGAGCAGTTCTTC. It is translated as CASSPLGASNEQFF.

The chain couples TRBV5-1 to TRBJ2-1, with 12 positions matching TRBD2. This CDR3 has 17 residues. Germline CDR1 SGHRS, CDR2 YFSETQ. J was trimmed by 2 bases and V by 1 base; bases with no gene match: 4. The CDR3 region has the DNA TGCGCCAGCAGCTTGCTGGCTAGCGGGGGGGCCTACAATGAGCAGTTCTTC. Amino acids: CASSLLASGGAYNEQFF.